The present T cell receptor beta chain was sequenced within a study of T cell clonotyping in hematopoietic cell transplantation. Study conclusions and caveats: Pathologically expanded recipient clonotypes increased progressively from day 30 to day 180 as diversity fell.

The table came from immunoSEQ multiplex PCR; TCRdb's copy has only in-frame clones and leaves some out. The table records approximately 7,000 clones, more than 35% of them present only once. Germline V gene lookup returns CDR1 LGHNA and CDR2 YNFKEQ. CDR3 length: 18 amino acids. V gave up 0 bases and J gave up 0 bases; unmatched junction bases: 8. Of note for this clone: The antigen is not known.

Sequenced material: peripheral blood mononuclear cells, taken 30 days after allogeneic stem cell transplant. The clonotype was recovered from a female patient aged 60 to 70 who had an allogeneic stem cell transplant, so the T cells may come from the graft donor. Some clones in this sample may be carry-over from other donors' samples. V gene TRBV4-2 combines with J gene TRBJ1-3; 7 bases align to TRBD1. CDR3 sequence reads: CASSQESFRTGSGNTIYF. CDR3 sequence (DNA): TGTGCCAGCAGCCAAGAGAGTTTCAGGACAGGCTCTGGAAACACCATATATTTT.